The TCR beta chain under discussion was sequenced for a study of T cell responses to AZD1222 COVID-19 vaccine. Findings of the study overall: The study reported that nearly half of spike-specific TCRs target unmutated variant regions. Along spike, vaccine-associated CD4 TCRs were found throughout, with dominance at 160-218 and 743-854. Two AZD1222 administrations were followed by greater Spike-specific TCR breadth and depth.

Profiling relied on immunoSEQ multiplex PCR, and the TCRdb table lists in-frame clones only, not all of them. In the table there are some 100,000 clones, 80% to 95% of which are singletons. Germline lookup yields CDR1 MNHEY and CDR2 SVGAGI. The CDR3 extends over 16 amino acids. V was pared by 2 bases and J by 3 bases, with 16 bases between. In the case of this clone: The antigen remains unidentified.

The chain carries TRBV6-5 and TRBJ1-2; D is possibly TRBD1 (6 bases). The clonotype was recovered from an adult who received the AZD1222 COVID-19 vaccine. The input for sequencing was peripheral blood, taken 28 days after the second AZD1222 dose. The CDR3 loop reads CASSYGQGPTHYGYTF. CDR3 nucleotides: TGTGCCAGCAGTTACGGGCAGGGGCCAACCCACTATGGCTACACCTTC.